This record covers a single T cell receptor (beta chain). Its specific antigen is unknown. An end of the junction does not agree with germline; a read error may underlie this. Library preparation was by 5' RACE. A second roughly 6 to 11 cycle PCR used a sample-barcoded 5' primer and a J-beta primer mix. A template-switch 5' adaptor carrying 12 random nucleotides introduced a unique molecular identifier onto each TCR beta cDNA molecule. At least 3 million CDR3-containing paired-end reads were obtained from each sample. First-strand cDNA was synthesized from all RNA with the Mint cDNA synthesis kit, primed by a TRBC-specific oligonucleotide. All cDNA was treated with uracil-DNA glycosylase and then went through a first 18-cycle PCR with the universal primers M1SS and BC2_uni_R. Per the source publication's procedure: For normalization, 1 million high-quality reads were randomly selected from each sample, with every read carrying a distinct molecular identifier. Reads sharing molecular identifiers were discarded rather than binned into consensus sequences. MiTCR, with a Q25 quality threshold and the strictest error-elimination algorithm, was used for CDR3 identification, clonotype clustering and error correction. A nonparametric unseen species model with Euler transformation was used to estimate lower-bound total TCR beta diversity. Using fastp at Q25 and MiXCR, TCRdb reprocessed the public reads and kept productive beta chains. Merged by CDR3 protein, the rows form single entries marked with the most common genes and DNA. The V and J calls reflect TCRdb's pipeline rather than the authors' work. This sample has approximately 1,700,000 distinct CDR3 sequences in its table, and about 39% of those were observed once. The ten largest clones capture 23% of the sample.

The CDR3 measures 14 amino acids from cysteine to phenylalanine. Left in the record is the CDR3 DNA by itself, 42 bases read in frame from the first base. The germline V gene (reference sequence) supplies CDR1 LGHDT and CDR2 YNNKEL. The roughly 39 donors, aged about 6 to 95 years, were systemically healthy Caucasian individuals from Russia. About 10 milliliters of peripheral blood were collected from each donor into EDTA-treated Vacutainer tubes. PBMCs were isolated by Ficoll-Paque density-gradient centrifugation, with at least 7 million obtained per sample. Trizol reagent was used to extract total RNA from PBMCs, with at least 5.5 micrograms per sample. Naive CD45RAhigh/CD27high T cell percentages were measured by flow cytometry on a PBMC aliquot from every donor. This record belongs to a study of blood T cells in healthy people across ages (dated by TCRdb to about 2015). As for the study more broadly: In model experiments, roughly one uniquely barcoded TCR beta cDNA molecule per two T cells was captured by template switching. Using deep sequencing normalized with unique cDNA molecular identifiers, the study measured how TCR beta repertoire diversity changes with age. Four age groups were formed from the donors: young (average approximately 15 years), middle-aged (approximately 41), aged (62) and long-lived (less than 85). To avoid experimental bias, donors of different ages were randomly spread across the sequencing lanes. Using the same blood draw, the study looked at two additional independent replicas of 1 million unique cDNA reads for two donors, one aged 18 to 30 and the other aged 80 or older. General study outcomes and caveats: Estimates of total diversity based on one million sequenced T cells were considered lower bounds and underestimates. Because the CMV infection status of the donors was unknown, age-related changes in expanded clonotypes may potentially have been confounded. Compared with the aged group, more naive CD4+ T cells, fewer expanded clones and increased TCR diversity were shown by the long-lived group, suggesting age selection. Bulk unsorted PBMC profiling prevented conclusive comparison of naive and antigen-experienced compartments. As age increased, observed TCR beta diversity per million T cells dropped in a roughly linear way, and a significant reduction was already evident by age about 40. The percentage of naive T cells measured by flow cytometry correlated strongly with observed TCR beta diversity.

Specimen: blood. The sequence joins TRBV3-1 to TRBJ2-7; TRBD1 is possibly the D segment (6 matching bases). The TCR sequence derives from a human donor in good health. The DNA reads TGTGCCAGCAGCCACCGCCTAGGGGGTTACGAGCAATACTTC. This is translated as CASSHRLGGYEQYF.